The 13 T cell receptor beta chains reported below all come from one sample, sequenced in a study of spatial heterogeneity in lung cancer. TCRdb reanalysed the 5' RACE reads using MiXCR and keeps one entry per CDR3 protein. This sample yields 60,000 to 85,000 distinct CDR3 sequences, of which 7.5% to 10% are seen a single time; approximately 1.8% belongs to the top ten. The time point is: blood at routine non-recurrence follow-up after resection. The specimen comprised PBMCs, sampled at follow-up. The origin of the receptors is a female donor with early-stage non-small cell lung cancer.

This clonotype has just a few counts. The J gene is TRBJ2-3, the V gene TRBV20-1; 8 bases match TRBD2. Germline V gives CDR1 DFQATT, CDR2 SNEGSKA (reference sequence). The CDR3 sequence is 15 residues long. Germline trimming cut 0 bases from V and 2 bases from J; bases unmatched to any gene: 4. In DNA, the CDR3 is TGCAGTGCTAGAGAGACTAGCGAATACACAGATACGCAGTATTTT. It encodes CSARETSEYTDTQYF.

This clonotype was detected only a few times. This chain links TRBV7-2 with TRBJ2-1; possible D gene TRBD2, 6 bases. The V end was cut by 3 bases, the J end by 4 bases, with 13 bases between. Germline-derived CDR1 and CDR2 are SGHTA and FQGNSA. This CDR3 is 15 amino acids long. The CDR3 nucleotides read TGTGCCAGCAGCTTGTCAAGCGGGTTATACAATGAGCAGTTCTTC. Encoded protein: CASSLSSGLYNEQFF.

The sample holds a few counts of this clonotype. For the CDR3, the DNA is TGTGCCAGCAGCCGCTCTTGGCTAGCGGGAGTCCGGGGGACAGATACGCAGTATTTT. Translation: CASSRSWLAGVRGTDTQYF. The chain has TRBV7-2 and TRBJ2-3; 10 bases match TRBD2. Germline V lookup: CDR1 SGHTA, CDR2 FQGNSA. CDR3 length: 19 amino acids. Germline trimming cut 5 bases from V and 3 bases from J; bases unmatched to any gene: 17.

This clonotype was observed at least ten times. V usage is TRBV27 and J usage is TRBJ1-4; no clear D. V lost 3 bases and J lost 4, with 6 bases in between. The germline V gene has CDR1 MNHEY and CDR2 SMNVEV (reference sequence). This CDR3 region has 13 residues. This chain's CDR3 is CASSFLYNEKLFF. CDR3 nucleotide sequence: TGTGCCAGCAGTTTCTTATATAATGAAAAACTGTTTTTT. Full variable domain (outside the CDR3, taken from reference TRBV27 and TRBJ1-4): EAQVTQNPRYLITVTGKKLTVTCSQNMNHEYMSWYRQDPGLGLRQIYYSMNVEVTDKGDVPEGYKVSRKEKRNFPLILESPSPNQTSLYFCASSFLYNEKLFFGSGTQLSVL.

This clonotype was seen ten or more times. The chain links TRBV7-8 to TRBJ2-1; 7 bases are a match to TRBD2. V lost 5 bases and J lost 3; bases outside the gene matches: 7. This CDR3 has 15 residues. Germline-derived CDR1 and CDR2 are SGHVS and FQNEAQ. CDR3 nucleotide sequence: TGTGCCAGCAGCGCGACGGGAGGACGCTACAATGAGCAGTTCTTC. Translated: CASSATGGRYNEQFF.

Here the CDR3 reads CAISGGDNHQPQHF. As DNA, the CDR3 is TGTGCCATCAGTGGTGGGGACAACCATCAGCCCCAGCATTTT. The chain links TRBV10-3 to TRBJ1-5; D may be TRBD1 (6 bases). Germline CDR1 and CDR2: ENHRY and SYGVKD. Trimming stripped 4 bases from V and 5 bases from J, with 12 bases between. The CDR3 runs to 14 residues.

The rearrangement uses TRBV27 and TRBJ1-1; the D gene is possibly TRBD1 (6 bases). V lost 11 bases, J lost 10 bases, and 17 bases lay in between. The CDR3 sequence is 11 residues long. The germline CDR1 and CDR2 sequences are MNHEY and SMNVEV (reference sequence). The DNA of the CDR3 is TGTGCCTCCTCGCACGGGGGGCGAGCTTTCTTT. Translated, it gives CASSHGGRAFF.

Many counts were recorded for this clonotype. The chain uses TRBV11-2 and TRBJ2-3, with D possibly being TRBD2 (6 bases). Germline values: CDR1 SGHAT, CDR2 FQNNGV. The CDR3 is 13 amino acids. Trimming cost V 6 bases and J 6 bases, with 13 bases left between them. The CDR3 protein is CASRGGGMDTQYF. As DNA, the CDR3 is TGTGCCAGCAGGGGGGGTGGTATGGATACGCAGTATTTT.

This clonotype has only a few counts. J is TRBJ2-3 and V is TRBV5-1, with D unresolved. Germline V CDR1 and CDR2: SGHRS, YFSETQ. The V gene lost 4 bases and the J gene lost 6 bases, with 9 bases spanning the gap. The CDR3 totals 12 residues. The CDR3 nucleotides read TGCGCCAGCAGCGATACCGTCGATACGCAGTATTTT. Its protein product is CASSDTVDTQYF.

This clonotype has at least ten counts. The chain employs TRBV9 and TRBJ2-1; TRBD2 aligns across 7 bases. Germline CDR1 SGDLS, CDR2 YYNGEE. The J segment lost 4 bases and the V segment lost 4 bases, leaving 14 bases of the junction unmatched. The CDR3 length is 17 residues. This CDR3 reads CASSRQRDGVWYNEQFF. The CDR3 DNA is TGTGCCAGCAGCCGACAGCGGGACGGGGTGTGGTACAATGAGCAGTTCTTC.

Ten or more counts support this clonotype. This chain joins TRBV6-5 and TRBJ2-3; a possible D gene is TRBD2 (6 bases). Germline V CDR1 and CDR2: MNHEY, SVGAGI. There are 15 residues in the CDR3. V shed 2 bases and J shed 9 bases, with 18 bases lying between them. In DNA form, the CDR3 reads TGTGCCAGCAGTTACATCCCCGGGGGATCGGGGACGCAGTATTTT. Translating it yields CASSYIPGGSGTQYF.

This clonotype has at least ten counts. The chain joins TRBV3-1 to TRBJ2-7; tentatively, D is TRBD1 (5 bases). This CDR3 comprises 17 residues. The V gene's germline CDR1 is LGHDT and CDR2 YNNKEL (reference sequence). With 0 bases removed from V and 0 bases from J, the gap between germline ends came to 15 bases. Here the CDR3 DNA reads TGTGCCAGCAGCCAAGACGGTGTGTCAGGGTTCTCCTACGAGCAGTACTTC. This sequence encodes CASSQDGVSGFSYEQYF.

In its sample, this clonotype was seen many times. The V gene is TRBV18, the J gene TRBJ2-1; 12 bases match TRBD2. This CDR3 has 16 residues. The V gene end was trimmed by 3 bases and the J gene end by 7 bases; junction bases not matched to a gene: 7. CDR1 is KGHSH and CDR2 is LQKENI in the germline V gene. In DNA, the CDR3 is TGTGCCAGCTCACCTCAGACTAGCGGGAGTACTAATGAGCAGTTCTTC. Protein product: CASSPQTSGSTNEQFF.